These 23 T cell receptor beta chains were sequenced from one sample in a study of technical replicates of blood from a handful of donors. The repertoire was sequenced with immunoSEQ multiplex PCR; TCRdb's copy has only in-frame clones and lacks some. Counted here are about 89,000 clones, about 94% occurring once; the ten biggest clones make up approximately 0.24%. Sequencing was done on a sample of T cells isolated from PBMCs. The receptors stem from a human donor in good health.

V and J are TRBV19 and TRBJ2-5; D is perhaps TRBD1 (6 bases). This CDR3 comprises 16 residues. The ends were cut back, 2 bases at V and 5 bases at J, with 18 bases in the middle. The germline gives CDR1 LNHDA, CDR2 SQIVND (reference sequence). CDR3 DNA: TGTGCCAGTAGTATAAAATTTGGGCAGGGACACGAGACCCAGTACTTC. Its protein product is CASSIKFGQGHETQYF.

The J gene is TRBJ2-1, the V gene TRBV9; a possible D gene is TRBD2 (5 bases). Trimming removed 0 bases at V and 12 bases at J, with 13 bases between. CDR3 length: 13 amino acids. The germline V gene has CDR1 SGDLS and CDR2 YYNGEE. As DNA, the CDR3 is TGTGCCAGCAGCGTAGCTGAGGGCGACGGGCAGTTCTTC. It translates to CASSVAEGDGQFF.

The chain couples TRBV4-1 to TRBJ2-7, with D hard to call. V lost 1 base to trimming and J lost 6 bases, with 16 bases between them. Germline CDR1 is MGHRA and CDR2 is YSYEKL. The CDR3 spans 15 residues. In DNA, the CDR3 is TGCGCCAGCAGCCAAGGGGCCGTCACGGCCGGCGAGCAGTACTTC. Translation: CASSQGAVTAGEQYF.

This chain links TRBV18 with TRBJ1-2, with TRBD1 identical over 8 bases. The V and J ends lost 5 bases and 3 bases, in that order; junction bases with no gene match: 8. The length of the CDR3 is 15 residues. Germline CDR1 KGHSH, CDR2 LQKENI. The CDR3 region is CASSENRGSYYGYTF. CDR3 DNA: TGTGCCAGCTCAGAAAACAGGGGGTCCTACTATGGCTACACCTTC.

V usage is TRBV19 and J usage is TRBJ1-5, with 7 bases fitting TRBD1. J gave up 0 bases and V 1 base, and 12 bases lay outside the gene matches. Per the germline V gene, CDR1 is LNHDA and CDR2 is SQIVND (reference sequence). The CDR3 contains 19 residues. Here the CDR3 DNA reads TGTGCCAGTAGTATAGTTCAGGGACAGACTACTTATAGCAATCAGCCCCAGCATTTT. It yields the protein CASSIVQGQTTYSNQPQHF.

This chain connects TRBV30 to TRBJ1-4, with D possibly matching TRBD1 (6 bases). Germline CDR1 GTSNPN, CDR2 SVGIG (reference sequence). Between the trimmed V and J ends, which lost 3 bases and 8 bases, there was a span of 16 bases. The CDR3 is 14 residues long. CDR3 DNA: TGTGCCTGGAGCGCCGGGACAATGGGGGAAAAACTGTTTTTT. Amino acid sequence: CAWSAGTMGEKLFF.

The chain joins TRBV6-6 to TRBJ2-7; no reliable D call. The germline CDR1 and CDR2 sequences are MNHNY and SVGAGI (reference sequence). Between the trimmed V and J ends, which lost 4 bases and 3 bases, there was a span of 19 bases. The CDR3 has 16 residues. This CDR3 is CASSSPGFVRDYEQYF. In nucleotides, the CDR3 is TGTGCCAGCAGTTCTCCCGGGTTTGTCAGAGACTACGAGCAGTACTTC.

The V gene is TRBV6-5, the J gene TRBJ2-3; TRBD2 aligns across 8 bases. V gave up 2 bases and J gave up 0 bases; unmatched junction bases: 1. The CDR3 has 15 residues. Germline CDR1 is MNHEY and CDR2 is SVGAGI. CDR3 protein: CASSYVAGSTDTQYF. The CDR3 nucleotides read TGTGCCAGCAGTTACGTAGCGGGGAGCACAGATACGCAGTATTTT.

The chain has TRBV19 and TRBJ2-7, with a weak D call TRBD2 (5 bases). V gave up 7 bases and J gave up 2 bases, with 18 bases separating them. The CDR3 contains 15 residues. Germline V gene data show CDR1 as LNHDA and CDR2 as SQIVND (reference sequence). The CDR3 nucleotides read TGTGCCAGTACCCCAGAGGGCGGAAACCCCTACGAGCAGTACTTC. Translating gives CASTPEGGNPYEQYF.

The CDR3 region has the DNA TGTGCCAGCAGCCCGGAGGGGAACTGGAACTATGGCTACACCTTC. It yields the protein CASSPEGNWNYGYTF. The chain combines TRBV5-4 with TRBJ1-2; TRBD1 might be the D (5 bases). Germline lookup yields CDR1 SGHNT and CDR2 YYREEE (reference sequence). This CDR3 spans 15 amino acids. V was shortened by 4 bases and J by 2 bases, with 15 bases between the two germline ends. Supplemented by reference TRBV5-4 and TRBJ1-2, the full variable domain reads ETGVTQSPTHLIKTRGQQVTLRCSSQSGHNTVSWYQQALGQGPQFIFQYYREEENGRGNFPPRFSGLQFPNYSSELNVNALELDDSALYLCASSPEGNWNYGYTFGSGTRLTVV.

The genes are TRBV4-1 and TRBJ1-5; D unclear. Germline V CDR1 and CDR2: MGHRA, YSYEKL. This CDR3 comprises 18 residues. The germline V and J ends were trimmed by 2 bases and 5 bases, with 22 bases remaining between them. The chain's CDR3 is CASSQMSPEQSMDQPQHF. The CDR3 DNA reads TGCGCCAGCAGCCAAATGAGTCCCGAGCAATCAATGGATCAGCCCCAGCATTTT.

This sequence joins TRBV29-1 and TRBJ2-7; 13 bases map to TRBD2. CDR3 length equals 15 residues. Germline loops: CDR1 SQVTM, CDR2 ANQGSEA. The V gene end was trimmed by 6 bases and the J gene end by 2 bases; junction bases not matched to a gene: 7. DNA of the CDR3: TGCAGCGTCGGGACTAGCGGGACCTTCACCTACGAGCAGTACTTC. This sequence encodes CSVGTSGTFTYEQYF.

The V gene is TRBV27, the J gene TRBJ2-5, with D unclear. Trimming took off 8 bases at V and 5 bases at J, with 21 bases between the two ends. The length of the CDR3 is 15 residues. Looked up from germline, CDR1 is MNHEY and CDR2 is SMNVEV (reference sequence). CDR3 loop: CASAYYASGVETQYF. The CDR3 DNA sequence: TGTGCCAGCGCATACTACGCTTCTGGTGTGGAGACCCAGTACTTC.

The chain has TRBV4-1 and TRBJ2-7; 11 bases agree with TRBD1. V lost 4 bases, J lost 1 base, and 3 bases stayed unmatched. CDR3 size: 15 residues. CDR1 is MGHRA and CDR2 is YSYEKL in the germline V gene. In DNA, the CDR3 is TGCGCCAGCAGCCCTGGACAGGGGGCTTCCTACGAGCAGTACTTC. Its translation: CASSPGQGASYEQYF.

This chain joins TRBV6-1 and TRBJ2-7; TRBD1 matches at 9 bases. The CDR3 extends over 15 amino acids. V was clipped by 6 bases and J by 4 bases; unmatched bases: 10. Per germline, CDR1 MNHNS and CDR2 SASEGT. This chain's CDR3 is CASRQTGTGQYEQYF. In DNA form, the CDR3 reads TGTGCCAGCAGACAAACCGGGACAGGGCAATACGAGCAGTACTTC.

The rearrangement joins TRBV13 to TRBJ2-1, with TRBD2 matching over 10 bases. The V gene end was trimmed by 2 bases and the J gene end by 6 bases; junction bases not matched to a gene: 1. Germline V CDR1 and CDR2: PRHDT, FYEKMQ (reference sequence). This CDR3 region has 14 residues. The CDR3 DNA sequence: TGTGCCAGCAGCTTACCTAGCGGGAGCAATGAGCAGTTCTTC. Translation: CASSLPSGSNEQFF.

This chain joins TRBV9 and TRBJ1-2; weak D call: TRBD1 (6 bases). The ends were cut back, 5 bases at V and 3 bases at J, with 14 bases in the middle. There are 14 residues in the CDR3. In germline, CDR1 is SGDLS, CDR2 YYNGEE. CDR3 sequence reads: CASRGPQGDYGYTF. The DNA of the CDR3 is TGTGCCAGCAGGGGACCACAGGGAGACTATGGCTACACCTTC.

The rearrangement joins TRBV6-1 to TRBJ2-7; 8 nucleotides line up with TRBD2. Per the germline V gene, CDR1 is MNHNS and CDR2 is SASEGT. V dropped 3 bases and J dropped 6; count of bases not matched to a gene: 10. This CDR3 has 15 amino acids. The CDR3 here is CASSEAVGTRGEQYF. CDR3 coding DNA: TGTGCCAGCAGTGAGGCGGTTGGGACTAGAGGCGAGCAGTACTTC.

This chain links TRBV11-2 with TRBJ2-7, with D possibly TRBD2 on 6 matching bases. The CDR3 runs 16 residues. Germline assignment: CDR1 SGHAT and CDR2 FQNNGV. With 5 bases removed from V and 7 bases from J, the gap between germline ends came to 24 bases. The CDR3 coding sequence is TGTGCCAGCAGCCCACTGGGGGGAGCGGTGGGGGTTGAGCAGTACTTC. It translates to CASSPLGGAVGVEQYF.

In nucleotides, the CDR3 is TGTGCCACCAGCAGTCGGCGGGTAGCGGAGGGAAACACCATATATTTT. It encodes CATSSRRVAEGNTIYF. The chain employs TRBV15 and TRBJ1-3, with unresolved D. Trimming left V 3 bases short and J 4 bases short, with 16 bases between. The CDR3 has 16 residues. The germline gives CDR1 LNHNV, CDR2 YYDKDF (reference sequence).

The chain links TRBV2 to TRBJ2-5; 13 nucleotides align to TRBD2. V lost 7 bases, J lost 2 bases, and 7 bases stayed unmatched. The CDR3 is made up of 16 amino acids. CDR1 is SNHLY and CDR2 is FYNNEI in the germline V gene. Written as DNA, the CDR3 is TGTGCCAGCATTCAACCGGGACTAGCGGGACAAGAGACCCAGTACTTC. This gives the protein CASIQPGLAGQETQYF. Together with reference TRBV2 and TRBJ2-5, the CDR3 gives the full variable domain: EPEVTQTPSHQVTQMGQEVILRCVPISNHLYFYWYRQILGQKVEFLVSFYNNEISEKSEIFDDQFSVERPDGSNFTLKIRSTKLEDSAMYFCASIQPGLAGQETQYFGPGTRLLVL.

This rearrangement joins TRBV28 to TRBJ1-4, with 9 bases aligning to TRBD1. The CDR3 is made up of 15 amino acids. Trimming took 10 bases from V and 0 from J; bases not matched to a gene: 6. Germline V gives CDR1 MDHEN, CDR2 SYDVKM. The CDR3 sequence: CATRTGAATNEKLFF. The CDR3 nucleotides read TGTGCCACCAGGACAGGGGCCGCAACTAATGAAAAACTGTTTTTT.

The chain joins TRBV10-3 to TRBJ1-1; D gene uncertain. Germline CDR1 ENHRY, CDR2 SYGVKD. CDR3 length: 15 residues. Trimming stripped 6 bases from V and 6 bases from J, with 20 bases between. The CDR3, as DNA: TGTGCCATCAGACCCGGTGGCGGGGAATCCTCTGAAGCTTTCTTT. Amino acids: CAIRPGGGESSEAFF.